This TCR beta chain came from a study of T cells after yellow fever vaccination. This clonotype has just a few counts. The antigen remains undetermined. Making TCR cDNA involved 5'RACE template switching, which added UMIs and a universal primer site. MiXCR, applied by TCRdb to the 5' RACE reads, yields one record per CDR3 protein. The data contain approximately 330,000 distinct CDR3 sequences, 4.1% of them seen just once; the ten biggest clones take up around 24%. Study outcomes and limitations: Bulk-population clonotypes that are abundant could appear as contaminants in FACS-sorted repertoires.

This CDR3 is built from 13 residues. V lost 8 bases to trimming and J lost 6 bases, with 14 bases between them. This receptor was obtained from a man younger than 35 who received the YFV17D yellow fever vaccine. The material was PBMCs, obtained 5 days after the yellow fever booster vaccination. V gene TRBV12-3 or TRBV12-4 combines with J gene TRBJ1-5; no firm D call. The CDR3 bases are TGTGCCAGCCAAACCGGTATGGGTCAGCCCCAGCATTTT. Translation gives CASQTGMGQPQHF.